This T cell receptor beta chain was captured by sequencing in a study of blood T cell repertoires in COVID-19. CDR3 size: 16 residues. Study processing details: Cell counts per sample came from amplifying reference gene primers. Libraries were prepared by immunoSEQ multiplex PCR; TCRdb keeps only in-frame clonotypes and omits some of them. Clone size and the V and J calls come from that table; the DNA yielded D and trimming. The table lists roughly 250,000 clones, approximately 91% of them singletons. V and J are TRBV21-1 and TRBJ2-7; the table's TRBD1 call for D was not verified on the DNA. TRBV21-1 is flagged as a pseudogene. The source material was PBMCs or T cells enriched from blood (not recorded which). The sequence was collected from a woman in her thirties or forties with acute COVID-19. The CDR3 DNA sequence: TGTGCCAGCAGCAAAGGGGACAGGGCTAGGACCCACGAGCAGTACTTC. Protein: CASSKGDRARTHEQYF.